One sample yielded the 30 T cell receptor beta chains listed below, sequenced in a study of cytomegalovirus exposure and HLA in healthy donors. Primers included in the PCR were 60 Vbeta and 13 Jbeta primers. Repertoires were generated with immunoSEQ multiplex PCR, while TCRdb's copy carries only in-frame clones and drops some. The sample yields about 120,000 clones, about 80% seen once. The source material was PBMCs. Receptors originate from a man under 40 in good health and CMV-seronegative.

J is TRBJ1-5 and V is TRBV2; D is possibly TRBD1 (6 bases). The CDR3 totals 14 residues. Germline V gives CDR1 SNHLY, CDR2 FYNNEI. V dropped 6 bases and J dropped 3 bases, with 12 bases sitting between them. The CDR3 protein is CASRATGDNQPQHF. The CDR3 nucleotides are TGTGCCAGCAGAGCGACAGGAGACAATCAGCCCCAGCATTTT.

The CDR3: CASSLYRRTGRDTEAFF. The CDR3 DNA follows: TGTGCCAGCAGTTTGTATAGAAGAACAGGGCGAGACACTGAAGCTTTCTTT. The chain has TRBV28 and TRBJ1-1; D is possibly TRBD1 (6 bases). CDR1 and CDR2 (germline): MDHEN, SYDVKM. V lost 3 bases and J 3 bases, leaving 20 bases between the germline ends. CDR3 length equals 17 residues.

The chain carries TRBV5-1 and TRBJ1-5; tentative D call: TRBD1 (5 bases). Trimming left V 4 bases short and J 8 bases short, with 13 bases between. CDR3 length: 13 residues. The V gene's germline CDR1 is SGHRS and CDR2 YFSETQ. The CDR3 bases are TGCGCCAGCAGCCCGGACGGAGGGGAGCCCCAGCATTTT. It specifies CASSPDGGEPQHF.

This clone has only a few counts. The chain uses TRBV7-2 and TRBJ2-1; TRBD2 might be the D (5 bases). Per germline, CDR1 SGHTA and CDR2 FQGNSA. Trimming removed 5 bases at V and 1 base at J, with 24 bases between. The CDR3 covers 19 residues. CDR3 sequence reads: CASSLRVMGKPGSYNEQFF. The CDR3 DNA reads TGTGCCAGCAGCCTCCGGGTCATGGGCAAGCCGGGGTCCTACAATGAGCAGTTCTTC.

In its sample, this clone was seen once. The genes are TRBV15 and TRBJ1-4; D is unresolved. This CDR3 spans 18 amino acids. CDR1 is LNHNV, CDR2 YYDKDF, per germline (reference sequence). Trimming pared 5 bases from V and 7 bases from J, leaving 26 bases between. The CDR3: CATSSEGSAFEDREKLFF. The CDR3 DNA follows: TGTGCCACCAGCTCTGAAGGTTCAGCGTTCGAGGATCGTGAAAAACTGTTTTTT.

This clone appeared a single time. CDR3 protein: CSVEDLVVSRDRVNYGYTF. The CDR3 nucleotides are TGCAGCGTTGAAGATCTGGTTGTTAGTAGGGACAGGGTTAACTATGGCTACACCTTC. The J gene is TRBJ1-2, the V gene TRBV29-1; 9 bases map to TRBD1. V lost 0 bases to trimming and J lost 1 base; unmatched junction nucleotides: 15. Germline loops: CDR1 SQVTM, CDR2 ANQGSEA. The CDR3 is 19 residues long.

This clone was observed once. The rearrangement uses TRBV2 and TRBJ2-6, with a tentative D call TRBD2 (6 bases). CDR1 is SNHLY and CDR2 is FYNNEI in the germline V gene. Trimming cost V 4 bases and J 0 bases, with 13 bases left between them. CDR3 size: 17 residues. The CDR3: CASSVGLPSSGANVLTF. In DNA, the CDR3 is TGTGCCAGCAGTGTGGGACTCCCGTCCTCTGGGGCCAACGTCCTGACTTTC.

The J gene is TRBJ2-1, the V gene TRBV5-1; 7 positions match TRBD1. There are 15 residues in the CDR3. Trimming at V came to 1 base and at J to 7 bases, leaving 8 bases not matched to a gene. Per germline, CDR1 SGHRS and CDR2 YFSETQ. CDR3 amino acids: CASSLRTGLENEQFF. CDR3 DNA: TGCGCCAGCAGCTTGCGGACAGGTTTGGAGAATGAGCAGTTCTTC.

V gene TRBV7-9 combines with J gene TRBJ2-7, with D maybe TRBD1 (5 bases). V dropped 1 base and J dropped 0 bases, with 13 bases sitting between them. The germline V gene has CDR1 SEHNR and CDR2 FQNEAQ (reference sequence). The CDR3 runs to 16 residues. The CDR3 sequence is CASSLVVGDSSYEQYF. CDR3 bases: TGTGCCAGCAGCTTAGTTGTGGGCGACAGCTCCTACGAGCAGTACTTC.

The V and J genes are TRBV6-1 and TRBJ1-5; 12 nucleotides match TRBD1. Germline V gene sequence: CDR1 MNHNS, CDR2 SASEGT. With 7 bases clipped from V and 3 bases from J, the junction kept 4 bases outside the gene matches. CDR3 size: 15 residues. In nucleotides, the CDR3 is TGTGCCAGCACCAGGGACAGGGGGCTCAATCAGCCCCAGCATTTT. Its translation is CASTRDRGLNQPQHF.

About this clone: Other DNA sequences of this sample code for an identical CDR3. CDR3 bases: TGTGCCAGCAGCTGGGGACAGAATCAGCCCCAGCATTTT. Protein sequence: CASSWGQNQPQHF. The chain recombines TRBV5-6 with TRBJ1-5; TRBD1 matches at 7 bases. V lost 3 bases and J lost 4; bases outside the gene matches: 1. Germline V gives CDR1 SGHDT, CDR2 YYEEEE. The length of the CDR3 is 13 residues.

This chain connects TRBV5-6 to TRBJ2-7, with D maybe TRBD1 (6 bases). The CDR3 has 17 residues. Germline V CDR1 and CDR2: SGHDT, YYEEEE. Trimming took off 2 bases at V and 2 bases at J, with 20 bases between the two ends. CDR3 sequence: CASSFDFTTGGAYEQYF. The CDR3 nucleotides are TGTGCCAGCAGCTTTGACTTTACGACAGGAGGAGCCTACGAGCAGTACTTC.

The chain joins TRBV13 to TRBJ2-4, with TRBD1 matching over 8 bases. Germline CDR1 reads PRHDT; CDR2 reads FYEKMQ (reference sequence). Trimming took 8 bases from V and 5 from J; bases not matched to a gene: 11. The CDR3 runs 15 residues. DNA for the CDR3: TGTGCCAGCGGCATCTTCGGACAGGGCCAAAACATTCAGTACTTC. Amino acid sequence: CASGIFGQGQNIQYF.

The V and J genes are TRBV11-2 and TRBJ1-3; no clear D gene. The CDR3 spans 13 residues. V shed 3 bases and J shed 3 bases, with 6 bases lying between them. Germline V lookup: CDR1 SGHAT, CDR2 FQNNGV. The DNA for the CDR3 is TGTGCCAGCAGCTTTCTATATGGAAACACCATATATTTT. Protein product: CASSFLYGNTIYF.

The V call is TRBV11-2, the J call TRBJ1-3; D gene ambiguous. Germline CDR1 is SGHAT and CDR2 is FQNNGV. Trimming took off 4 bases at V and 0 bases at J, with 10 bases between the two ends. The CDR3 totals 15 residues. The CDR3 coding sequence is TGTGCCAGCAGCTCTACTCGCGTCTCTGGAAACACCATATATTTT. Its protein product is CASSSTRVSGNTIYF. Based on the CDR3 plus reference TRBV11-2 and TRBJ1-3, the full variable domain is EAGVAQSPRYKIIEKRQSVAFWCNPISGHATLYWYQQILGQGPKLLIQFQNNGVVDDSQLPKDRFSAERLKGVDSTLKIQPAKLEDSAVYLCASSSTRVSGNTIYFGEGSWLTVV.

The chain links TRBV2 to TRBJ2-5, with 10 bases aligning to TRBD1. Germline loops: CDR1 SNHLY, CDR2 FYNNEI. The CDR3 loop spans 14 amino acids. After removal of 5 bases from V and 5 bases from J, the junction contained 5 bases not matched to a gene. The CDR3 bases are TGTGCCAGCAGTTACCCGGGACAGGGGGAGACCCAGTACTTC. Amino acids: CASSYPGQGETQYF.

The chain links TRBV7-2 to TRBJ2-2, with 8 bases matching TRBD1. The CDR3 totals 16 residues. The junction had 10 bases not matched to a gene; V was cut back by 5 bases and J by 5 bases. Germline CDR1 SGHTA, CDR2 FQGNSA. CDR3 nucleotide sequence: TGTGCCAGCAGCCCCTCGGGGACAGGACGGACCGGGGAGCTGTTTTTT. Amino acid sequence: CASSPSGTGRTGELFF.

V and J are TRBV11-2 and TRBJ2-7; TRBD1 matches at 10 bases. There are 16 residues in the CDR3. Trimming at V came to 4 bases and at J to 5 bases, leaving 11 bases not matched to a gene. Germline CDR1 SGHAT, CDR2 FQNNGV. CDR3 sequence (DNA): TGTGCCAGCAGCTATGCCCGGGGGACAGGGGTCAACGAGCAGTACTTC. It yields the protein CASSYARGTGVNEQYF. Full variable domain (missing parts from reference TRBV11-2 and TRBJ2-7): EAGVAQSPRYKIIEKRQSVAFWCNPISGHATLYWYQQILGQGPKLLIQFQNNGVVDDSQLPKDRFSAERLKGVDSTLKIQPAKLEDSAVYLCASSYARGTGVNEQYFGPGTRLTVT.

V usage is TRBV14 and J usage is TRBJ2-3; D call uncertain. The germline V gene encodes CDR1 SGHDN and CDR2 FVKESK. The CDR3 is 17 amino acids. V was pared by 1 base and J by 0 bases, with 14 bases between. This CDR3 is CASSQAPTATSTDTQYF. The CDR3 region has the DNA TGTGCCAGCAGCCAAGCCCCCACAGCCACTAGCACAGATACGCAGTATTTT.

CDR3 residues: CASSQDKVSLAGQDTQYF. The CDR3, as DNA: TGCGCCAGCAGCCAAGATAAGGTTTCGCTAGCGGGGCAAGATACGCAGTATTTT. The chain recombines TRBV4-1 with TRBJ2-3, with 9 bases lining up with TRBD2. The CDR3 loop spans 18 amino acids. The V and J ends lost 0 bases and 5 bases, in that order; junction bases with no gene match: 12. CDR1 and CDR2 from the germline V gene are MGHRA and YSYEKL.

This clone has just a few counts. The gene calls are TRBV19 and TRBJ1-5; 10 nucleotides line up with TRBD1. The CDR3 is made up of 16 amino acids. Germline CDR1 is LNHDA and CDR2 is SQIVND (reference sequence). V was pared by 7 bases and J by 4 bases, with 10 bases of the junction left unmatched. CDR3 sequence: CASNPREGQGNQPQHF. The CDR3 region has the DNA TGTGCCAGTAATCCAAGGGAGGGACAGGGGAATCAGCCCCAGCATTTT. Full variable domain (missing parts from reference TRBV19 and TRBJ1-5): DGGITQSPKYLFRKEGQNVTLSCEQNLNHDAMYWYRQDPGQGLRLIYYSQIVNDFQKGDIAEGYSVSREKKESFPLTVTSAQKNPTAFYLCASNPREGQGNQPQHFGDGTRLSIL.

The chain carries TRBV28 and TRBJ2-6, with 11 bases fitting TRBD1. CDR1 is MDHEN and CDR2 is SYDVKM in the germline V gene. The CDR3 spans 16 residues. V lost 3 bases to trimming and J lost 9 bases; unmatched junction nucleotides: 7. The CDR3 here is CASSLGQGVSDNVLTF. CDR3 DNA sequence: TGTGCCAGCAGTTTGGGACAGGGGGTAAGTGACAACGTCCTGACTTTC.

This rearrangement joins TRBV7-2 to TRBJ1-5; 12 bases are a match to TRBD1. Trimming removed 1 base from V and 6 bases from J; junction bases left unmatched: 7. CDR1 and CDR2 from the germline V gene are SGHTA and FQGNSA. The CDR3 consists of 17 residues. CDR3 in amino acids: CASSLDGTGGAGQPQHF. The CDR3 DNA is TGTGCCAGCAGCTTAGATGGGACAGGGGGCGCCGGTCAGCCCCAGCATTTT.

The rearrangement joins TRBV7-2 to TRBJ2-3, with 8 nucleotides matching TRBD2. Germline V gene sequence: CDR1 SGHTA, CDR2 FQGNSA. With V trimmed by 1 base and J by 4 bases, 10 bases remained unmatched. This CDR3 region has 17 residues. The CDR3: CASSLVVAGGGADTQYF. In DNA form, the CDR3 reads TGTGCCAGCAGCTTAGTCGTCGCGGGAGGTGGCGCAGATACGCAGTATTTT.

The chain joins TRBV27 to TRBJ2-2, with 8 bases lining up with TRBD2. The germline V gene encodes CDR1 MNHEY and CDR2 SMNVEV (reference sequence). The CDR3 runs 14 residues. J gave up 5 bases and V 4 bases, and 3 bases lay outside the gene matches. The DNA for the CDR3 is TGTGCCAGCAGTTCTGGCGGGAGGACCGGGGAGCTGTTTTTT. Amino acid sequence: CASSSGGRTGELFF.

The chain employs TRBV5-5 and TRBJ2-1, with D possibly TRBD2 on 5 matching bases. The V end was cut by 4 bases, the J end by 5 bases, with 19 bases between. Germline V gives CDR1 SGHKS, CDR2 YYEKEE (reference sequence). There are 16 residues in the CDR3. DNA for the CDR3: TGTGCCAGCAGCCCAGGACTGCTTCTATTGAACAATGAGCAGTTCTTC. Protein sequence: CASSPGLLLLNNEQFF.

A single count supports this clone. This CDR3 reads CASSQRTVGYTF. The CDR3 DNA is TGTGCCAGCAGCCAACGTACGGTGGGCTACACCTTC. The chain has TRBV7-9 and TRBJ1-2; D is unresolved. The CDR3 has 12 amino acids. Deletions cut 5 bases from V and 8 bases from J, with 12 bases between. Germline values: CDR1 SEHNR, CDR2 FQNEAQ (reference sequence). The entire variable domain, with the rest obtained from reference TRBV7-9 and TRBJ1-2, is as follows: DTGVSQNPRHKITKRGQNVTFRCDPISEHNRLYWYRQTLGQGPEFLTYFQNEAQLEKSRLLSDRFSAERPKGSFSTLEIQRTEQGDSAMYLCASSQRTVGYTFGSGTRLTVV.

The rearrangement links TRBV18 to TRBJ1-1; D perhaps matches TRBD1 (5 bases). V was pared by 3 bases and J by 1 base, with 15 bases between. Germline CDR1 and CDR2: KGHSH and LQKENI. This CDR3 contains 16 residues. Written as DNA, the CDR3 is TGTGCCAGCTCACCCGCCAGGGTAAGGTGGAACACTGAAGCTTTCTTT. It yields the protein CASSPARVRWNTEAFF.

This chain uses TRBV20-1 with TRBJ2-1, with unresolved D. The CDR3 is 11 residues long. V lost 1 base and J lost 15, with 13 bases in between. Germline CDR1 and CDR2: DFQATT and SNEGSKA (reference sequence). CDR3 residues: CSARGVPFAFF. In nucleotides, the CDR3 is TGCAGTGCTAGAGGCGTCCCCTTTGCGTTCTTC.

V is TRBV18 and J is TRBJ2-1; 15 bases are a match to TRBD2. Germline V lookup: CDR1 KGHSH, CDR2 LQKENI. The CDR3 runs 15 residues. Germline trimming cut 5 bases from V and 8 bases from J; bases unmatched to any gene: 4. CDR3 sequence reads: CASSRTSGRADEQFF. Here the CDR3 DNA reads TGTGCCAGCTCAAGGACTAGCGGGAGGGCCGATGAGCAGTTCTTC.